At least ten counts were recorded for the clone carrying this T cell receptor (beta chain). Its specificity is unknown. The data stem from a study of neurological immune-mediated disorders. Germline V CDR1 and CDR2: LGHDT, YNNKEL (reference sequence). V lost 2 bases and J lost 3; bases outside the gene matches: 4. The CDR3 spans 15 residues. TCRdb recomputed calls from the 5' RACE reads with MiXCR, one row per CDR3 protein. The sample shows more than 45,000 distinct CDR3 sequences, around 3.9% of them seen only once. The study's findings and limits: No sharing of CDR3 amino acid sequences was observed among expanded clones across subjects, suggesting private repertoires in all groups.

This receptor was identified in a man younger than 40 with multiple sclerosis. Sequencing was performed on PBMCs. The V and J genes are TRBV3-1 and TRBJ2-7; the match to TRBD1 covers 10 bases. The DNA of the CDR3 is TGTGCCAGCAGCCAACCGGGGACAGGGGTCTACGAGCAGTACTTC. The encoded protein is CASSQPGTGVYEQYF.